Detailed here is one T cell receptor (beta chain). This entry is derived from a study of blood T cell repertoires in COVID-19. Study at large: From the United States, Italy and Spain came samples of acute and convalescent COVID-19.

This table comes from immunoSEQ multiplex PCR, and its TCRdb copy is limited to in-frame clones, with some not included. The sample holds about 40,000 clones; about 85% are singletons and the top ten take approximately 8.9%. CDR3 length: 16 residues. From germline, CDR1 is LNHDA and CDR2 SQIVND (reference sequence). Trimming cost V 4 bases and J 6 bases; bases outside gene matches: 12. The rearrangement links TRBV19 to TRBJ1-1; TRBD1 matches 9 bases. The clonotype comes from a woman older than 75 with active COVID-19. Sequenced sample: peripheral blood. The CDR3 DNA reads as TGTGCCAGTAGTAATAGACAGGGGGGCGTCATGGCTGAAGCTTTCTTT. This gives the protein CASSNRQGGVMAEAFF.